This TCR beta chain was captured in a study of shared T cell receptors in the human thymus. This CDR3 contains 17 residues. Germline V gives CDR1 KGHSH, CDR2 LQKENI. V was clipped by 3 bases and J by 2 bases; unmatched bases: 9. The repertoire was sequenced with immunoSEQ multiplex PCR; TCRdb's copy has only in-frame clones and lacks some. This sample carries about 660,000 clones, roughly 88% of them seen once, and the ten largest clones take around 0.0099%. The same data also contributed to another study, on human thymus T cells. That report notes: From resections taken during corrective heart surgery, the thymus tissue was obtained. Thymic and blood repertoires appeared to carry a bias in their V and J gene usage.

The receptor comes from a boy under two years old with a congenital heart defect. The sequenced sample consisted of thymocytes. The chain joins TRBV18 to TRBJ1-1; 10 bases match TRBD1. The CDR3 sequence is CASSPRGQGSFNTEAFF. In DNA form, the CDR3 reads TGTGCCAGCTCACCCAGGGGACAGGGGAGTTTTAACACTGAAGCTTTCTTT.